The TCR beta chain described here comes from a study of early T cells in non-severe SARS-CoV-2 infection. The wider study: It was bulk RNA from unsorted whole blood that was sequenced, and the chains were unpaired.

CDR3 size: 14 residues. Trimming shortened V by 6 bases and J by 3 bases, and 12 bases separated the two germline ends. Germline-derived CDR1 and CDR2 are KGHSH and LQKENI. The protocol attached unique molecular identifiers to individual cDNA molecules. Each CDR3 protein gets one entry after TCRdb re-called the 5' RACE reads with MiXCR. The sample yields tens of thousands of distinct CDR3 sequences, 10% to 15% seen once. Regarding the study as a whole: Using VDJdb, the matching emphasized anti-spike CD8 responses while missing private and CD4 specificities.

This clonotype was observed a few times. Its antigen is currently unknown. The genes are TRBV18 and TRBJ1-5, with a possible D match to TRBD1 (5 bases). The specimen sequenced was whole blood. The sequence derives from an adult who was a healthcare worker with PCR-confirmed SARS-CoV-2 infection or an uninfected control (not recorded which). This CDR3 reads CASSQQANNQPQHF. CDR3 bases: TGTGCCAGCTCGCAACAGGCGAACAATCAGCCCCAGCATTTT.